A single sample gave rise to the 26 T cell receptor beta chains below, sequenced in a study of blood T cells in healthy people across ages. Alongside a J-beta primer mix, a sample-barcoded 5' primer served in a second PCR lasting 7 to 11 cycles. TCRdb itself ran the 5' RACE reads through MiXCR, one entry per CDR3 protein. In the table there are about 1,400,000 distinct CDR3 sequences, roughly 40% of which are singletons. The sequenced sample was blood. The receptors come from a woman aged 18-29 years in good health.

The V gene is TRBV18, the J gene TRBJ2-5; D is ambiguous. V lost 3 bases, J lost 5 bases, and 16 bases lay in between. The germline V gene encodes CDR1 KGHSH and CDR2 LQKENI. CDR3 length: 15 residues. The CDR3 nucleotides are TGTGCCAGCTCACCTCCGTCTAGGTCCCGGGAGACCCAGTACTTC. This codes for CASSPPSRSRETQYF.

CDR3 DNA: TGTGCCAGCAGTGACCAGGGAAGCTACGAGCAGTACTTC. Translation: CASSDQGSYEQYF. The rearrangement uses TRBV6-1 and TRBJ2-7; a possible D gene is TRBD1 (5 bases). CDR3 length: 13 residues. CDR1 MNHNS and CDR2 SASEGT come from the germline V gene. With 3 bases removed from V and 3 bases from J, the gap between germline ends came to 9 bases.

This clonotype was counted between two and nine times. The chain carries TRBV3-1 and TRBJ2-3; D gene ambiguous. The CDR3 sequence is 16 residues long. Trimming stripped 6 bases from V and 0 bases from J, with 16 bases between. CDR1 is LGHDT, CDR2 YNNKEL, per germline (reference sequence). CDR3 sequence reads: CASSRRTTTSTDTQYF. CDR3 DNA: TGTGCCAGCAGTCGGCGGACCACGACTAGCACAGATACGCAGTATTTT.

The J gene is TRBJ2-7, the V gene TRBV5-1; D ambiguous. This CDR3 spans 14 amino acids. V was shortened by 2 bases and J by 2 bases, with 11 bases between the two germline ends. CDR1 SGHRS and CDR2 YFSETQ come from the germline V gene. CDR3 region: CASSFGSFAYEQYF. DNA of the CDR3: TGCGCCAGCAGCTTTGGGTCTTTCGCCTACGAGCAGTACTTC. The full variable domain, completed using reference TRBV5-1 and TRBJ2-7, is KAGVTQTPRYLIKTRGQQVTLSCSPISGHRSVSWYQQTPGQGLQFLFEYFSETQRNKGNFPGRFSGRQFSNSRSEMNVSTLELGDSALYLCASSFGSFAYEQYFGPGTRLTVT.

This rearrangement joins TRBV20-1 to TRBJ1-2; 10 nucleotides agree with TRBD1. The CDR3 sequence is 16 residues long. V lost 6 bases, J lost 0 bases, and 10 bases stayed unmatched. Germline assignment: CDR1 DFQATT and CDR2 SNEGSKA (reference sequence). The CDR3 is CSATSSGTGANYGYTF. The CDR3 region has the DNA TGCAGTGCCACAAGCTCCGGGACAGGGGCTAACTATGGCTACACCTTC.

The chain uses TRBV24-1 and TRBJ2-3; perhaps TRBD2 as D (6 bases). V lost 4 bases, J lost 1 base, and 8 bases lay in between. The CDR3 runs to 14 residues. CDR1 is KGHDR and CDR2 is SFDVKD in the germline V gene. The CDR3 region is CATSDPGGTDTQYF. The CDR3, as DNA: TGTGCCACCAGTGACCCGGGGGGCACAGATACGCAGTATTTT.

This clonotype was detected a few times. The rearrangement links TRBV12-3 or TRBV12-4 to TRBJ2-2; a weak D match, TRBD2 (5 bases). The germline V and J ends were trimmed by 6 bases and 7 bases, with 18 bases remaining between them. This CDR3 spans 15 amino acids. Written as DNA, the CDR3 is TGTGCCAGCAGCCTTATACGCGGGTTCGTCGGGGAGCTGTTTTTT. Residues: CASSLIRGFVGELFF.

This clonotype was detected a few times. This sequence joins TRBV4-1 and TRBJ2-7; 12 bases align to TRBD2. CDR3 length equals 16 residues. Germline assignment: CDR1 MGHRA and CDR2 YSYEKL. The V and J ends lost 3 bases and 4 bases, in that order; junction bases with no gene match: 7. The CDR3 DNA reads TGCGCCAGCAGCCACCTCTGGACTAGCGGGAATTACGAGCAGTACTTC. Its protein is CASSHLWTSGNYEQYF.

This clonotype showed up just a few times. The chain joins TRBV27 to TRBJ1-1, with unresolved D. The CDR3 has 12 amino acids. Trimming pared 7 bases from V and 7 bases from J, leaving 13 bases between. CDR1 is MNHEY, CDR2 SMNVEV, per germline (reference sequence). The CDR3 protein is CASTGRFGEAFF. CDR3 coding DNA: TGTGCCAGCACCGGTCGCTTTGGTGAAGCTTTCTTT.

This clonotype was counted between two and nine times. The rearrangement links TRBV7-3 to TRBJ1-2; 7 bases map to TRBD1. The V gene's germline CDR1 is SGHTA and CDR2 FQGTGA. With V trimmed by 6 bases and J by 7 bases, 11 bases remained unmatched. The CDR3 runs 14 residues. The CDR3 coding sequence is TGTGCCAGCAGACCGGACAGGTCGGGAGGTGGCTACACCTTC. Residues: CASRPDRSGGGYTF.

This clonotype was seen a handful of times. This chain connects TRBV2 to TRBJ2-7, with D tentatively TRBD1 (6 bases). V was trimmed by 8 bases and J by 0 bases, leaving 14 bases between them. This CDR3 region has 14 residues. The V gene's germline CDR1 is SNHLY and CDR2 FYNNEI. CDR3 DNA: TGTGCCAGCGGTTCGACAGGCAGCTCCTACGAGCAGTACTTC. It codes for CASGSTGSSYEQYF.

This rearrangement joins TRBV20-1 to TRBJ2-1; D uncertain. The germline V and J ends were trimmed by 2 bases and 10 bases, with 6 bases remaining between them. CDR1 and CDR2 (germline): DFQATT, SNEGSKA (reference sequence). The CDR3 has 10 residues. The CDR3 here is CSARYLEQFF. Here the CDR3 DNA reads TGCAGTGCTAGATATTTGGAGCAGTTCTTC.

The chain couples TRBV12-3 or TRBV12-4 to TRBJ2-7, with D possibly TRBD1 on 6 matching bases. The J call is in doubt because the DNA end fits TRBJ2-5 better. The CDR3 is made up of 14 amino acids. The CDR3 sequence: CASSTSDRTETQYF. The DNA of the CDR3 is TGTGCCAGCAGCACTTCGGACAGAACAGAGACCCAGTACTTC.

The V call is TRBV11-2, the J call TRBJ1-4; TRBD1 might be the D (5 bases). Germline values: CDR1 SGHAT, CDR2 FQNNGV. With 1 base removed from V and 8 bases from J, the gap between germline ends came to 11 bases. The CDR3 has 14 amino acids. In DNA form, the CDR3 reads TGTGCCAGCAGCTTAGCACAGGCGGGGGAAAAACTGTTTTTT. Translation: CASSLAQAGEKLFF.

This chain uses TRBV29-1 with TRBJ2-1; a possible D gene is TRBD2 (5 bases). Germline CDR1 SQVTM, CDR2 ANQGSEA. The CDR3 is made up of 14 amino acids. V was clipped by 4 bases and J by 2 bases, with 12 bases between them. The CDR3 bases are TGCAGCGTTGGTTCGGGGTCGCCCTACAATGAGCAGTTCTTC. It translates to CSVGSGSPYNEQFF.

This chain joins TRBV7-9 and TRBJ2-1, with 12 nucleotides matching TRBD2. This CDR3 has 16 amino acids. J was trimmed by 3 bases and V by 1 base; bases with no gene match: 1. Per the germline V gene, CDR1 is SEHNR and CDR2 is FQNEAQ (reference sequence). CDR3 protein: CASSLGTSGDYNEQFF. The CDR3 region has the DNA TGTGCCAGCAGCTTAGGGACTAGCGGGGACTACAATGAGCAGTTCTTC.

This rearrangement joins TRBV4-2 to TRBJ1-5, with 10 bases matching TRBD1. V trimming: 0 bases; J trimming: 4 bases; junction bases outside the gene matches: 6. The length of the CDR3 is 17 residues. Germline assignment: CDR1 LGHNA and CDR2 YNFKEQ. CDR3 in amino acids: CASSQEGGQGINQPQHF. For the CDR3, the DNA is TGTGCCAGCAGCCAAGAAGGGGGACAGGGGATTAATCAGCCCCAGCATTTT.

The chain uses TRBV6-5 and TRBJ1-2, with D possibly matching TRBD1 (5 bases). Germline CDR1 and CDR2: MNHEY and SVGAGI. This CDR3 is built from 14 residues. V gave up 6 bases and J gave up 4 bases, with 15 bases separating them. This CDR3 is CASSYAGTFYGYTF. Here the CDR3 DNA reads TGTGCCAGCAGCTACGCCGGGACCTTCTATGGCTACACCTTC.

The chain is built from TRBV10-3 and TRBJ2-2; D is unresolved. Between the trimmed V and J ends, which lost 3 bases and 0 bases, there was a span of 2 bases. The CDR3 is 13 amino acids. The germline V gene has CDR1 ENHRY and CDR2 SYGVKD. Here the CDR3 DNA reads TGTGCCATCAGTGAAACGAACACCGGGGAGCTGTTTTTT. This sequence encodes CAISETNTGELFF.

The genes are TRBV12-3 or TRBV12-4 and TRBJ1-4; weak D call: TRBD1 (6 bases). The V end was cut by 7 bases, the J end by 1 base, with 10 bases between. The CDR3 consists of 14 residues. CDR3 sequence reads: CASISQGTNEKLFF. The CDR3 DNA is TGTGCCAGCATCTCACAGGGAACTAATGAAAAACTGTTTTTT.

This clonotype was observed many times. The V gene is TRBV29-1, the J gene TRBJ2-5; no clear D. The germline V gene has CDR1 SQVTM and CDR2 ANQGSEA. The V and J ends lost 6 bases and 5 bases respectively, with 16 bases between them. The CDR3 runs 13 residues. The CDR3 bases are TGCAGCGTAGCTGACACGTTCGCTGAGACCCAGTACTTC. This codes for CSVADTFAETQYF. Filled out from reference TRBV29-1 and TRBJ2-5, the complete variable domain reads SAVISQKPSRDICQRGTSLTIQCQVDSQVTMMFWYRQQPGQSLTLIATANQGSEATYESGFVIDKFPISRPNLTFSTLTVSNMSPEDSSIYLCSVADTFAETQYFGPGTRLLVL.

This clonotype was observed many times. V gene TRBV2 combines with J gene TRBJ2-7, with TRBD1 matching over 9 bases. This CDR3 contains 15 residues. Germline-derived CDR1 and CDR2 are SNHLY and FYNNEI. Trimming at V came to 11 bases and at J to 6 bases, leaving 17 bases not matched to a gene. Here the CDR3 reads CAGQTGGHGTVEQYF. CDR3 DNA sequence: TGTGCCGGACAGACAGGGGGACACGGGACAGTCGAGCAGTACTTC. Variable domain in full (rest from reference TRBV2 and TRBJ2-7): EPEVTQTPSHQVTQMGQEVILRCVPISNHLYFYWYRQILGQKVEFLVSFYNNEISEKSEIFDDQFSVERPDGSNFTLKIRSTKLEDSAMYFCAGQTGGHGTVEQYFGPGTRLTVT.

The chain links TRBV27 to TRBJ2-1; TRBD1 is a possible D gene (5 bases). Germline V gives CDR1 MNHEY, CDR2 SMNVEV (reference sequence). Trimming pared 8 bases from V and 4 bases from J, leaving 15 bases between. The length of the CDR3 is 14 residues. The CDR3 region is CASEAHQGYNEQFF. As DNA, the CDR3 is TGTGCCAGCGAGGCCCACCAGGGATACAATGAGCAGTTCTTC.

The chain has TRBV7-8 and TRBJ2-3; 14 bases agree with TRBD2. With 5 bases clipped from V and 1 base from J, the junction kept 11 bases outside the gene matches. Germline CDR1 reads SGHVS; CDR2 reads FQNEAQ. The CDR3 runs to 19 residues. The DNA for the CDR3 is TGTGCCAGCAGCCCGGGACTAGCGGGAGTTAGCTTCGGCACAGATACGCAGTATTTT. Encoded protein: CASSPGLAGVSFGTDTQYF. Together with reference TRBV7-8 and TRBJ2-3, the CDR3 gives the full variable domain: GAGVSQSPRYKVAKRGQDVALRCDPISGHVSLFWYQQALGQGPEFLTYFQNEAQLDKSGLPSDRFFAERPEGSVSTLKIQRTQQEDSAVYLCASSPGLAGVSFGTDTQYFGPGTRLTVL.

The V call is TRBV2, the J call TRBJ2-1, with D possibly TRBD1 on 5 matching bases. The CDR3 spans 12 residues. CDR1 and CDR2 (germline): SNHLY, FYNNEI. V lost 11 bases and J lost 8, with 16 bases in between. The CDR3 sequence: CACTAGLDEQFF. CDR3 DNA: TGTGCCTGCACAGCAGGGCTCGATGAGCAGTTCTTC.

The V call is TRBV5-1, the J call TRBJ2-5; 10 nucleotides agree with TRBD2. With 0 bases clipped from V and 5 bases from J, the junction kept 13 bases outside the gene matches. Germline values: CDR1 SGHRS, CDR2 YFSETQ. CDR3 size: 18 residues. The CDR3 DNA reads TGCGCCAGCAGCTTGGGCTCGCTAGCGGGAGCGACCCTGGAGACCCAGTACTTC. It encodes CASSLGSLAGATLETQYF.